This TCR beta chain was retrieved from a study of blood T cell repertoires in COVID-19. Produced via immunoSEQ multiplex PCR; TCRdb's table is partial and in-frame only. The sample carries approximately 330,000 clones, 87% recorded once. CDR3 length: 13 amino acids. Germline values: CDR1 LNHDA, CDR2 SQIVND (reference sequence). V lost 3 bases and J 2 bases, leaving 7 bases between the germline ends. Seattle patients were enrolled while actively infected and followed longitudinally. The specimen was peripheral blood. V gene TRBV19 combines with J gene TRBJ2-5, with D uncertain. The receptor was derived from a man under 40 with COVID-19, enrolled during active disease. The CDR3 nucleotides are TGTGCCAGTAGTATGGCCACACAAGAGACCCAGTACTTC. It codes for CASSMATQETQYF.